One and the same sample provided the 31 T cell receptor beta chains below, sequenced in a study of blood T cell repertoires in COVID-19. TCRdb keeps only in-frame clones here, not all; method: immunoSEQ multiplex PCR. The table has roughly 400,000 clones, roughly 90% seen once. Source material: PBMCs or T cells enriched from blood (not recorded which). The receptors come from a woman aged 40 to 50 who had been exposed to COVID-19.

The rearrangement joins TRBV19 to TRBJ2-3, with 8 nucleotides matching TRBD2. The germline V gene has CDR1 LNHDA and CDR2 SQIVND (reference sequence). The V segment lost 3 bases and the J segment 7 bases; nucleotides outside the gene matches: 9. There are 15 residues in the CDR3. For the CDR3, the DNA is TGTGCCAGTAGTATTTTGACGGGGGGGCCGAATACGCAGTATTTT. Amino acids: CASSILTGGPNTQYF. The variable domain in full, with the rest retrieved from reference TRBV19 and TRBJ2-3, is DGGITQSPKYLFRKEGQNVTLSCEQNLNHDAMYWYRQDPGQGLRLIYYSQIVNDFQKGDIAEGYSVSREKKESFPLTVTSAQKNPTAFYLCASSILTGGPNTQYFGPGTRLTVL.

This clone was detected a few times. The V gene is TRBV19, the J gene TRBJ2-1; 8 nucleotides agree with TRBD2. Per germline, CDR1 LNHDA and CDR2 SQIVND (reference sequence). The CDR3 covers 15 residues. Unmatched junction bases numbered 6, after V lost 6 bases and J lost 2 bases. The CDR3 nucleotides are TGTGCCAGTAGCATGGCCGGGGGGGCCTACAATGAGCAGTTCTTC. Translated, it gives CASSMAGGAYNEQFF.

The CDR3 loop reads CASSRLAGGSDTQYF. The CDR3 nucleotides read TGCGCCAGCAGCCGCCTAGCGGGAGGATCAGATACGCAGTATTTT. The chain is built from TRBV4-1 and TRBJ2-3; 11 nucleotides line up with TRBD2. Germline CDR1 reads MGHRA; CDR2 reads YSYEKL. This CDR3 contains 15 residues. With 4 bases clipped from V and 4 bases from J, the junction kept 4 bases outside the gene matches.

The chain links TRBV18 to TRBJ1-1; D is perhaps TRBD1 (5 bases). CDR1 and CDR2 (germline): KGHSH, LQKENI. CDR3 length: 14 amino acids. With 5 bases removed from V and 5 bases from J, the gap between germline ends came to 15 bases. CDR3 sequence reads: CASSSKGAGTEAFF. As DNA, the CDR3 is TGTGCCAGCTCATCAAAAGGGGCGGGGACTGAAGCTTTCTTT.

This chain connects TRBV19 to TRBJ1-1, with 7 positions matching TRBD1. Germline lookup yields CDR1 LNHDA and CDR2 SQIVND (reference sequence). J gave up 8 bases and V 3 bases, and 6 bases lay outside the gene matches. This CDR3 contains 13 residues. The CDR3 nucleotides are TGTGCCAGTAGTATGGGGGACAGATACGAAGCTTTCTTT. Translated, it gives CASSMGDRYEAFF.

The J gene is TRBJ1-3, the V gene TRBV5-6; D not resolved. In germline, CDR1 is SGHDT, CDR2 YYEEEE. The CDR3 is made up of 16 amino acids. With 2 bases removed from V and 0 bases from J, the gap between germline ends came to 12 bases. CDR3 DNA sequence: TGTGCCAGCAGCTTAAGGGAGGTTCACTCTGGAAACACCATATATTTT. It encodes CASSLREVHSGNTIYF.

This sequence joins TRBV6-5 and TRBJ1-6, with D tentatively TRBD1 (6 bases). Trimming stripped 10 bases from V and 3 bases from J, with 13 bases between. This CDR3 region has 14 residues. Germline V gene sequence: CDR1 MNHEY, CDR2 SVGAGI. The CDR3 protein is CATNRDGYNSPLHF. CDR3 in DNA: TGTGCCACAAACAGGGATGGCTATAATTCACCCCTCCACTTT.

This clone was observed a few times. The germline gene is not matched at one end of the junction; a read error may be the cause. V usage is TRBV7-7 and J usage is TRBJ2-3; 8 bases are shared with TRBD2. This CDR3 contains 17 residues. Per germline, CDR1 SSHAT and CDR2 FNYEAQ (reference sequence). As DNA, the CDR3 is TGTGCTAGCAGCTCCTCCTTTCTGGCGGGGGGTACAGATACGCAGTATTTT. It yields the protein CASSSSFLAGGTDTQYF.

This rearrangement joins TRBV5-5 to TRBJ2-7; a weak D match, TRBD1 (5 bases). CDR1 and CDR2 (germline): SGHKS, YYEKEE (reference sequence). This CDR3 has 14 residues. Deletions cut 2 bases from V and 3 bases from J, with 12 bases between. The CDR3 DNA reads TGTGCCAGCAGCTTTCCGGCAGGGAACTACGAGCAGTACTTC. The encoded protein is CASSFPAGNYEQYF.

The CDR3 sequence is CAISVSDSGTTEAFF. CDR3 in DNA: TGTGCCATCAGTGTCTCCGACAGCGGGACCACTGAAGCTTTCTTT. The chain has TRBV10-3 and TRBJ1-1; possibly TRBD1 for D (5 bases). Between the trimmed V and J ends, which lost 4 bases and 4 bases, there was a span of 16 bases. From germline, CDR1 is ENHRY and CDR2 SYGVKD. This CDR3 spans 15 amino acids.

The J gene is TRBJ1-6, the V gene TRBV4-3; no clear D gene. V was clipped by 1 base and J by 9 bases, with 10 bases between them. Germline V gene data show CDR1 as LGHNA and CDR2 as YSLEER. There are 14 residues in the CDR3. CDR3: CASSQVRSFSPLHF. CDR3 nucleotide sequence: TGCGCCAGCAGCCAAGTTCGGAGTTTTTCACCCCTCCACTTT.

This clone was seen a handful of times. The CDR3 DNA follows: TGTGCCAGCAGCTTAGATGACAGGGATGGCGGCTACACCTTC. The encoded protein is CASSLDDRDGGYTF. The chain carries TRBV11-3 and TRBJ1-2; TRBD1 matches 7 bases. The germline V gene has CDR1 SGHNT and CDR2 YENEEA. V lost 0 bases and J lost 8; bases outside the gene matches: 6. The CDR3 is 14 amino acids.

This chain joins TRBV10-1 and TRBJ1-1; no firm D call. This CDR3 is 16 amino acids long. The ends were cut back, 0 bases at V and 2 bases at J, with 13 bases in the middle. Germline V gene sequence: CDR1 WNHNN, CDR2 SYGVQD (reference sequence). Here the CDR3 DNA reads TGCGCCAGCAGTGAGTCAGTTGTCGGCGGAAACACTGAAGCTTTCTTT. This gives the protein CASSESVVGGNTEAFF.

The chain links TRBV11-3 to TRBJ2-1, with 8 bases that match TRBD2. The germline V gene encodes CDR1 SGHNT and CDR2 YENEEA. The J segment lost 7 bases and the V segment lost 1 base, leaving 3 bases of the junction unmatched. CDR3 length: 14 amino acids. DNA for the CDR3: TGTGCCAGCAGCTTAGCGGGGGGGAAGAATGAGCAGTTCTTC. Translated: CASSLAGGKNEQFF.

The V gene is TRBV19, the J gene TRBJ2-1; 9 bases align to TRBD2. The CDR3 runs to 14 residues. V lost 7 bases, J lost 9 bases, and 10 bases stayed unmatched. Germline V gene sequence: CDR1 LNHDA, CDR2 SQIVND (reference sequence). CDR3 protein: CASMMAGGPREQFF. CDR3 nucleotides: TGTGCCAGTATGATGGCGGGAGGGCCTCGTGAGCAGTTCTTC. Together with reference TRBV19 and TRBJ2-1, the CDR3 gives the full variable domain: DGGITQSPKYLFRKEGQNVTLSCEQNLNHDAMYWYRQDPGQGLRLIYYSQIVNDFQKGDIAEGYSVSREKKESFPLTVTSAQKNPTAFYLCASMMAGGPREQFFGPGTRLTVL.

The rearrangement joins TRBV6-5 to TRBJ1-5, with no clear D. CDR1 MNHEY and CDR2 SVGAGI come from the germline V gene. V lost 8 bases, J lost 3 bases, and 14 bases lay in between. This CDR3 has 14 amino acids. The CDR3 DNA reads TGTGCCAGCTCGAGCGGCAGAACCAATCAGCCCCAGCATTTT. Translation: CASSSGRTNQPQHF.

This clone was found many times. The chain links TRBV2 to TRBJ1-1; TRBD1 is a possible D gene (6 bases). V gave up 5 bases and J gave up 6 bases, with 16 bases separating them. Germline assignment: CDR1 SNHLY and CDR2 FYNNEI. The CDR3 covers 14 residues. CDR3 loop: CASSFNQGRAEAFF. The CDR3 coding sequence is TGTGCCAGCAGTTTTAACCAGGGGAGGGCTGAAGCTTTCTTT. The whole variable domain, remainder taken from reference TRBV2 and TRBJ1-1, is EPEVTQTPSHQVTQMGQEVILRCVPISNHLYFYWYRQILGQKVEFLVSFYNNEISEKSEIFDDQFSVERPDGSNFTLKIRSTKLEDSAMYFCASSFNQGRAEAFFGQGTRLTVV.

The chain has TRBV2 and TRBJ1-2; no clear D gene. Between the trimmed V and J ends, which lost 0 bases and 2 bases, there was a span of 10 bases. Germline loops: CDR1 SNHLY, CDR2 FYNNEI. This CDR3 is built from 15 residues. Here the CDR3 DNA reads TGTGCCAGCAGTGAAGCGGGCTTACGAAACTATGGCTACACCTTC. This codes for CASSEAGLRNYGYTF. The entire variable domain, with the rest obtained from reference TRBV2 and TRBJ1-2, is as follows: EPEVTQTPSHQVTQMGQEVILRCVPISNHLYFYWYRQILGQKVEFLVSFYNNEISEKSEIFDDQFSVERPDGSNFTLKIRSTKLEDSAMYFCASSEAGLRNYGYTFGSGTRLTVV.

The J gene is TRBJ1-1, the V gene TRBV5-5, with TRBD1 as a possible D gene (5 bases). The CDR3 length is 15 residues. CDR1 and CDR2 from the germline V gene are SGHKS and YYEKEE (reference sequence). Trimming cost V 2 bases and J 7 bases, with 18 bases left between them. The CDR3 bases are TGTGCCAGCAGCTTCGTCGGGGGTAAAGGAGGTGAAGCTTTCTTT. Residues: CASSFVGGKGGEAFF.

The rearrangement joins TRBV4-3 to TRBJ2-1, with 9 positions matching TRBD1. CDR1 LGHNA and CDR2 YSLEER come from the germline V gene. The CDR3 contains 16 residues. J lost 6 bases, V lost 0 bases, and 6 bases had no gene match. CDR3 sequence: CASSQETGQGPNEQFF. Written as DNA, the CDR3 is TGCGCCAGCAGCCAAGAAACGGGACAGGGACCCAATGAGCAGTTCTTC.

The V call is TRBV4-1, the J call TRBJ1-4; perhaps TRBD1 as D (5 bases). The germline gives CDR1 MGHRA, CDR2 YSYEKL. V lost 3 bases to trimming and J lost 8 bases, with 10 bases between them. The CDR3 is 13 residues long. The CDR3: CASSQTQGEKLFF. The CDR3 DNA follows: TGCGCCAGCAGCCAGACTCAGGGAGAAAAACTGTTTTTT.

The chain couples TRBV24-1 to TRBJ2-2; D may be TRBD1 (6 bases). The CDR3 totals 16 residues. Germline CDR1 reads KGHDR; CDR2 reads SFDVKD. V lost 3 bases and J lost 0, with 10 bases in between. DNA for the CDR3: TGTGCCACCAGTGATCCGACAGGTGCGAACACCGGGGAGCTGTTTTTT. It codes for CATSDPTGANTGELFF.

With regard to this clone: The same CDR3 arises from other DNA sequences in this sample as well. The chain links TRBV24-1 to TRBJ1-1; 7 positions match TRBD1. V was pared by 2 bases and J by 2 bases, with 4 bases of the junction left unmatched. CDR3 length equals 15 residues. Germline loops: CDR1 KGHDR, CDR2 SFDVKD. The CDR3 DNA sequence: TGTGCCACCAGTGATTCCGGGACAGCCAACACTGAAGCTTTCTTT. Translated: CATSDSGTANTEAFF.

This clone was detected only once. As DNA, the CDR3 is TGCGCCAGCAGCCAAGAATCAGGCGAGAACACTGAAGCTTTCTTT. Protein product: CASSQESGENTEAFF. This chain joins TRBV4-3 and TRBJ1-1; unclear D gene. The CDR3 spans 15 residues. Trimming removed 0 bases from V and 1 base from J, with 9 bases in between. Germline CDR1 LGHNA, CDR2 YSLEER.

This chain uses TRBV24-1 with TRBJ1-5; D is unresolved. CDR3 length: 14 residues. Trimming cost V 3 bases and J 3 bases, with 8 bases left between them. Germline-derived CDR1 and CDR2 are KGHDR and SFDVKD. CDR3 DNA: TGTGCCACCAGTGATCCTCCCTCCAATCAGCCCCAGCATTTT. Protein sequence: CATSDPPSNQPQHF.

This clone was seen only a few times. The chain carries TRBV2 and TRBJ1-5; 8 bases map to TRBD1. The CDR3 is made up of 14 amino acids. Germline V gene sequence: CDR1 SNHLY, CDR2 FYNNEI. The junction had 6 bases not matched to a gene; V was cut back by 7 bases and J by 4 bases. DNA of the CDR3: TGTGCCAGCACCCCGGGACAGGCTAATCAGCCCCAGCATTTT. Protein sequence: CASTPGQANQPQHF.

CDR3 in DNA: TGTGCCTGGAGTGCTGAGACCCAGTACTTC. This codes for CAWSAETQYF. The rearrangement uses TRBV30 and TRBJ2-5; D is unresolved. Germline-derived CDR1 and CDR2 are GTSNPN and SVGIG (reference sequence). Between the trimmed V and J ends, which lost 1 base and 5 bases, there was a span of 2 bases. The CDR3 totals 10 residues.

The rearrangement links TRBV6-2 or TRBV6-3 to TRBJ1-5; a weak D match, TRBD1 (6 bases). The CDR3 contains 14 residues. Per the germline V gene, CDR1 is MNHEY and CDR2 is SVGEGT. The V end lost 5 bases, the J end lost 4 bases, and 12 bases lay between the germline ends. Here the CDR3 reads CASSQGHLNQPQHF. CDR3 nucleotides: TGTGCCAGCAGTCAGGGACACCTAAATCAGCCCCAGCATTTT.

This clone has more than one count but fewer than ten. V gene TRBV5-1 combines with J gene TRBJ1-1, with TRBD1 as a possible D gene (5 bases). Trimming cost V 6 bases and J 3 bases, with 15 bases left between them. The CDR3 consists of 14 residues. Germline CDR1 reads SGHRS; CDR2 reads YFSETQ. The CDR3 nucleotides are TGCGCCAGCACCCCCGGGACGGGGGACACTGAAGCTTTCTTT. It is translated as CASTPGTGDTEAFF.

This chain connects TRBV7-9 to TRBJ1-3, with TRBD1 identical over 7 bases. The CDR3 is 16 amino acids. The germline V gene encodes CDR1 SEHNR and CDR2 FQNEAQ (reference sequence). V lost 4 bases to trimming and J lost 4 bases; unmatched junction nucleotides: 10. This CDR3 reads CASSSGPHRGGNTIYF. The CDR3 region has the DNA TGTGCCAGCAGCTCCGGCCCGCACAGGGGAGGAAACACCATATATTTT.

The rearrangement links TRBV5-4 to TRBJ2-5; D is undetermined. The CDR3 runs 15 residues. V was clipped by 0 bases and J by 5 bases, with 14 bases between them. The V gene's germline CDR1 is SGHNT and CDR2 YYREEE (reference sequence). The DNA for the CDR3 is TGTGCCAGCAGCTTGGGGCCTAGTCCCCAGGAGACCCAGTACTTC. It specifies CASSLGPSPQETQYF.